The sequence of this T cell receptor beta chain was determined in a study of technical replicates of blood from a few donors. The CDR3 totals 16 residues. Trimming left V 3 bases short and J 1 base short, with 12 bases between. The V gene's germline CDR1 is WNHNN and CDR2 SYGVQD (reference sequence). TCRdb's table, derived via immunoSEQ multiplex PCR, lists solely in-frame clones and lacks some. The sample has 100,000 or so clones, 96% seen once. The source material was T cells isolated from PBMCs. This sequence was found in a human donor in good health. This rearrangement joins TRBV10-1 to TRBJ2-2, with D possibly matching TRBD1 (6 bases). CDR3 sequence (DNA): TGCGCCAGCAGTGACTCCGGGACACGGAACACCGGGGAGCTGTTTTTT. Translating it yields CASSDSGTRNTGELFF.